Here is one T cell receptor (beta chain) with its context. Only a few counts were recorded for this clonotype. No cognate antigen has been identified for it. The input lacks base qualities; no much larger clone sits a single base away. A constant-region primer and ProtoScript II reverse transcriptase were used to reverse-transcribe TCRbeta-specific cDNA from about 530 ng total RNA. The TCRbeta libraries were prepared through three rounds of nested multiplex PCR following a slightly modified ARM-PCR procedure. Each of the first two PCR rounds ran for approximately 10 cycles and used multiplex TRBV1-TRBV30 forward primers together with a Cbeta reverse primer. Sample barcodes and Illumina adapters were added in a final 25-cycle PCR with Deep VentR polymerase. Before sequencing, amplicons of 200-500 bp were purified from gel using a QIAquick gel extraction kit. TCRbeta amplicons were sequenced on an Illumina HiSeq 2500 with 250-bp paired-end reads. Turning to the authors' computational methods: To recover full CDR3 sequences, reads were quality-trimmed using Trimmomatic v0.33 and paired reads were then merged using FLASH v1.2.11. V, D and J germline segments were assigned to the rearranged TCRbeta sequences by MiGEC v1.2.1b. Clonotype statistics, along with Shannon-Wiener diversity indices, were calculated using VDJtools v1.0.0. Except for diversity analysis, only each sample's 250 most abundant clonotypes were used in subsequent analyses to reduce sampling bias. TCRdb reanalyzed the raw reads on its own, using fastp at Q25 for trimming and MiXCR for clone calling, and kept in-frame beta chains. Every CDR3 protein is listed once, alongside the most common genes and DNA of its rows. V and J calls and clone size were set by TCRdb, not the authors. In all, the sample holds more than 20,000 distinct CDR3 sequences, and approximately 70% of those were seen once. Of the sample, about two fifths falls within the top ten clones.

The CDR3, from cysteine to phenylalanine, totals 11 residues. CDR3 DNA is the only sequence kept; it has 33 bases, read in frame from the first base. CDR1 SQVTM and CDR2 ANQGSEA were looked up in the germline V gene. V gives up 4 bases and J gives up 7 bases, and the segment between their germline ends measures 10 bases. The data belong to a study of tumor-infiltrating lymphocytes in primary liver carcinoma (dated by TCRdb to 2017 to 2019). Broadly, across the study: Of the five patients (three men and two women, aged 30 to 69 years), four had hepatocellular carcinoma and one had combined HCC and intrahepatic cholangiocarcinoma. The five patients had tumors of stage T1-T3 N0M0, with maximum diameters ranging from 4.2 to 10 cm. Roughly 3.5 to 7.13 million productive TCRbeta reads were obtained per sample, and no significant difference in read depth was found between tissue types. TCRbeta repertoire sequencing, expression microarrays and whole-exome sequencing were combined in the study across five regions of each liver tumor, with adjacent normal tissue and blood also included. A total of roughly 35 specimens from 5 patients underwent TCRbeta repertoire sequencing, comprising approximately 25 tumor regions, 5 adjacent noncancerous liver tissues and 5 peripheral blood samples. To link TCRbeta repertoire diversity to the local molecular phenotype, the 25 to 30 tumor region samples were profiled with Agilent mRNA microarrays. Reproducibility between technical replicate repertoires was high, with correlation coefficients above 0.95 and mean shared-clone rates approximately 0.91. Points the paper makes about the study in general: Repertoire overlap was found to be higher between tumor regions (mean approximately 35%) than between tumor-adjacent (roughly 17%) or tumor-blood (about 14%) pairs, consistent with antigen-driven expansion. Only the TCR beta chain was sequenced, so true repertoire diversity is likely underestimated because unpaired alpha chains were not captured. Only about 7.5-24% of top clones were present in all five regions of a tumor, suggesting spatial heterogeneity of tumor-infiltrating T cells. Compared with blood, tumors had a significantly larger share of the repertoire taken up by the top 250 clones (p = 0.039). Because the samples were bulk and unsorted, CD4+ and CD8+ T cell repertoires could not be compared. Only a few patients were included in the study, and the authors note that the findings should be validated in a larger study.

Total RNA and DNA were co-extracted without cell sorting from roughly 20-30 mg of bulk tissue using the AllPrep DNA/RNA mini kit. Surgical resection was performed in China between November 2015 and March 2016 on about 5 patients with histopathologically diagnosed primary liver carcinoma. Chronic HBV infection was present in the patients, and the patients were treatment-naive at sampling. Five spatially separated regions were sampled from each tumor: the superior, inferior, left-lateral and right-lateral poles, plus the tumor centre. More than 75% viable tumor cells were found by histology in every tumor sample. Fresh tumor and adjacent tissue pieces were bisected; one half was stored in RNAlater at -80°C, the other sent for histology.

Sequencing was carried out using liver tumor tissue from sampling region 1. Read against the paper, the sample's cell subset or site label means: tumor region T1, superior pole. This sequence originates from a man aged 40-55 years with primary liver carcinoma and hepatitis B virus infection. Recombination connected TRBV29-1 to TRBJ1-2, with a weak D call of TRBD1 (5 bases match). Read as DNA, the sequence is TGCAGCGTTGGGCAGGGACCTGGCTACACCTTC. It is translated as CSVGQGPGYTF. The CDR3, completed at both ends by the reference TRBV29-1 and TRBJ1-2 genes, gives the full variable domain SAVISQKPSRDICQRGTSLTIQCQVDSQVTMMFWYRQQPGQSLTLIATANQGSEATYESGFVIDKFPISRPNLTFSTLTVSNMSPEDSSIYLCSVGQGPGYTFGSGTRLTVV.